This T cell receptor beta chain originates from a study of blood T cell repertoires in COVID-19. Study-level information: Samples representing acute and convalescent COVID-19 were sourced from the United States, Italy and Spain. T cells, B-cell-depleted T cells, or PBMCs provided the cDNA or gDNA that served as material.

Germline assignment: CDR1 LGHDT and CDR2 YNNKEL (reference sequence). The CDR3 sequence is 15 residues long. Trimming pared 3 bases from V and 1 base from J, leaving 9 bases between. Original processing notes: Nucleated cell number was recorded as an estimate derived from reference gene primer amplification. TCRdb's table, derived via immunoSEQ multiplex PCR, lists solely in-frame clones and lacks some. The DNA gave D and trimming, while V, J and clone size come from that table. The sample carries about 200,000 clones, about 88% recorded once. Sequenced: peripheral blood. The receptor comes from a man between 50 and 59 years old with COVID-19, enrolled during active disease. The chain couples TRBV3-1 (or the pseudogene TRBV3-2) to TRBJ2-2, with D possibly being TRBD2 (6 bases). CDR3 region: CASSHRGWNTGELFF. DNA of the CDR3: TGTGCCAGCAGCCATCGGGGGTGGAACACCGGGGAGCTGTTTTTT.